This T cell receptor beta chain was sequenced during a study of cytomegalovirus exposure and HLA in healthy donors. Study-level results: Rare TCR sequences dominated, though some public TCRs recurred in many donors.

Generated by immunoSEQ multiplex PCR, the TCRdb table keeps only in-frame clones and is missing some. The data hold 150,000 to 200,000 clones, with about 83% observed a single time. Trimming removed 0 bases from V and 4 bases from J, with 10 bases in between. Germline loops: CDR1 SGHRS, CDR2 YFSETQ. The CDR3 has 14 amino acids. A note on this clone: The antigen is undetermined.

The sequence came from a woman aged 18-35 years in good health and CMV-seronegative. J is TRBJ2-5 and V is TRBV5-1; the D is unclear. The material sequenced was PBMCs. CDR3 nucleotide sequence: TGCGCCAGCAGCTTGGAGGCAGGCCGAGAGACCCAGTACTTC. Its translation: CASSLEAGRETQYF.